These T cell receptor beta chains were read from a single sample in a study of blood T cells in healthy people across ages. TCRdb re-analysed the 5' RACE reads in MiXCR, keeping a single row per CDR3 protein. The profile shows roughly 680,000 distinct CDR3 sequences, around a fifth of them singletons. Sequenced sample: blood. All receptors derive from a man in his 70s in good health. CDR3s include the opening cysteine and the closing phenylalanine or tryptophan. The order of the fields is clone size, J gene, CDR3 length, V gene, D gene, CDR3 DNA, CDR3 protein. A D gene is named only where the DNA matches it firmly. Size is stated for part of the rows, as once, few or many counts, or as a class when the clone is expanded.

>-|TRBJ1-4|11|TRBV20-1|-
TGCAGTGCTAGAGAGGTTGAAAAACTGTTTTTT
CSAREVEKLFF
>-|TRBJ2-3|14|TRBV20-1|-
TGCAGTGCTGAACGAGGGGCTAGCACAGATACGCAGTATTTT
CSAERGASTDTQYF
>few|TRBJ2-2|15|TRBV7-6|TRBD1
TGTGCCAGCAGCCCGATGACAGGGGGCATCGGGGAGCTGTTTTTT
CASSPMTGGIGELFF
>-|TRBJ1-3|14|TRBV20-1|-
TGCAGTGCTAGCGGAAGGGGGGTTGGAAACACCATATATTTT
CSASGRGVGNTIYF
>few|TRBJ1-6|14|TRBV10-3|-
TGTGCCATCAGTGAGGGGAGAGACGGTTCGCCCCTCCACTTT
CAISEGRDGSPLHF
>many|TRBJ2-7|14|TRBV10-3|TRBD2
TGTGCCATCAGTTTAGCGGGAGGGCTCTACGAGCAGTACTTC
CAISLAGGLYEQYF
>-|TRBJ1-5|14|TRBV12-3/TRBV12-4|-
TGTGCCAGCAGTTTACGGGCAGGCAATCAGCCCCAGCATTTT
CASSLRAGNQPQHF
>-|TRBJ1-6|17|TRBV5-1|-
TGCGCCAGCAGCAAGGACCTAGCCCGAGGGTATAATTCACCCCTCCACTTT
CASSKDLARGYNSPLHF
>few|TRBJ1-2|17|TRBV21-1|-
TGTGCCAGCAGCAAAGCTTGGAGGGATCCCCAGAACTATGGCTACACCTTC
CASSKAWRDPQNYGYTF
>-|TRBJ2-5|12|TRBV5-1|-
TGCGCCAGCAGACTGCCGGAAGAGACCCAGTACTTC
CASRLPEETQYF
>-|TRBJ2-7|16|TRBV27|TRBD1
TGTGCCAGCAGTGACTATCCCCGGGACAGGGGGCTCGAGCAGTACTTC
CASSDYPRDRGLEQYF
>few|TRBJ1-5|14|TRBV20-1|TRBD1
TGCAGTGCTAAGAGGGACAGGGTACCTCAGCCCCAGCATTTT
CSAKRDRVPQPQHF
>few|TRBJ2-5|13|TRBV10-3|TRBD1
TGTGCCTCGAGACGGGACAGGCAAGAGACCCAGTACTTC
CASRRDRQETQYF
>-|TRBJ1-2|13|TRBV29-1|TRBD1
TGCAGCGTTCTAGGACAGGGGATGTATGGCTACACCTTC
CSVLGQGMYGYTF
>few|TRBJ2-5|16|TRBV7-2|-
TGTGCCAGCAGCTTAGCGGGGATAGGGGCCTATCGGACCCAGTACTTC
CASSLAGIGAYRTQYF
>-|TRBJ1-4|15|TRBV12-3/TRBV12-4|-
TGTGCCAGCAGTTTCTACAGGGAGTCTAATGAAAAACTGTTTTTT
CASSFYRESNEKLFF
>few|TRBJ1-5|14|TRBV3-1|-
TGTGCCAGCAGCCAGAAACCGGACATTCTAACCCGGCATTTT
CASSQKPDILTRHF
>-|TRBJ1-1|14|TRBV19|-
TGTGCCAGTAGTAGCCGGACTATGCGCACTGAAGCTTTCTTT
CASSSRTMRTEAFF
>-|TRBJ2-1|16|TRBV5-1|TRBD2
TGCGCCAGCAGCCCCGAAGCGGGAGGGCTCGGGAATGAGCAGTTCTTC
CASSPEAGGLGNEQFF
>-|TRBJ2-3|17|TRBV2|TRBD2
TGTGCCAGCAGTGAAACTAGCGGGAGGCCCCGCACAGATACGCAGTATTTT
CASSETSGRPRTDTQYF
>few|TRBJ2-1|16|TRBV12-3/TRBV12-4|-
TGTGCCAGCAGTTTTTGGCGGCCGAGCTCCTACAATGAGCAGTTCTTC
CASSFWRPSSYNEQFF
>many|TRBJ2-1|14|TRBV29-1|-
TGCAGCGTAAAGCGGGCCTTATCCTACAATGAGCAGTTCTTC
CSVKRALSYNEQFF
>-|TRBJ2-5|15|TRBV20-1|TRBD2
TGCAGTGCTAGAAAAGTAGCGGGAGGGCTGGAGACCCAGTACTTC
CSARKVAGGLETQYF
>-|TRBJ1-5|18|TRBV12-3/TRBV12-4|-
TGTGCCAGCTCATTAGGACCTGGAGGGGGTGGACACAATCAGCCCCAGCATTTT
CASSLGPGGGGHNQPQHF
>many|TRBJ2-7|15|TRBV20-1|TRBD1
TGCAGTGCTAGAGGACAGGGGGCGACCCCCTACGAGCAGTACTTC
CSARGQGATPYEQYF
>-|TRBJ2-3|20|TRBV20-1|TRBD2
TGCAGTGCTAGAAGACAGGGGACTAGCGGGAGGGCGGAAGGTACAGATACGCAGTATTTT
CSARRQGTSGRAEGTDTQYF
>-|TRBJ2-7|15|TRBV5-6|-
TGTGCCAGCAGCTTGGTTGGAGGGGTATTCGACGAGCAGTACTTC
CASSLVGGVFDEQYF
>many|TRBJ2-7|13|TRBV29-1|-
TGCAGCGTTGAAGTAACAGGGTCCTACGAGCAGTACTTC
CSVEVTGSYEQYF
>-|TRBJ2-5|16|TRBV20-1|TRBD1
TGCAGTGCTAGGGAGCAGGGGGTCGCATTCCAAGAGACCCAGTACTTC
CSAREQGVAFQETQYF
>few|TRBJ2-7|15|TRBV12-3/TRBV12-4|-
TGTGCCAGCACCCTTAGCGGACGCCAAGGCTCCGAGCAGTACTTC
CASTLSGRQGSEQYF
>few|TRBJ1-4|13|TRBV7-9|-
TGTGCCAGCACGGACACGGGATATGAAAAACTGTTTTTT
CASTDTGYEKLFF
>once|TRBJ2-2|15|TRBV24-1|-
TGTGCCACCAGTGACCCGACAGTCGGCACCGGGGAGCTGTTTTTT
CATSDPTVGTGELFF
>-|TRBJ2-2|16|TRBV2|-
TGTGCCAGCAGTGAAGTAAAGCCTGGGAACACCGGGGAGCTGTTTTTT
CASSEVKPGNTGELFF
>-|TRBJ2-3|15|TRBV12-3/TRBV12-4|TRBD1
TGTGCCAGCAGTTCCTACAGGGGCCCCACAGATACGCAGTATTTT
CASSSYRGPTDTQYF
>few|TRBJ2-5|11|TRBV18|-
TGTGCCAGCGCATCACAAGAGACCCAGTACTTC
CASASQETQYF
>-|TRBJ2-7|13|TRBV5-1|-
TGCGCCAGCAGCTTGATAGGACCTTACGAGCAGTACTTC
CASSLIGPYEQYF
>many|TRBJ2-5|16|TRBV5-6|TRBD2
TGTGCCAGCAGCAGCGGACTAGCGGGAGGGTTGGAGACCCAGTACTTC
CASSSGLAGGLETQYF
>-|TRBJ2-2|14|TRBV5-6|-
TGTGCCAGCAGCCCGACAGGTAGCACCGGGGAGCTGTTTTTT
CASSPTGSTGELFF
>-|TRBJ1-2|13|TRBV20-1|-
TGCAGTGCTAAGCCCGGGAATGACTATGGCTACACCTTC
CSAKPGNDYGYTF
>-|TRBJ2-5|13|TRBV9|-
TGTGCCAGCGCAAAGGATGGGGGGGAGACCCAGTACTTC
CASAKDGGETQYF
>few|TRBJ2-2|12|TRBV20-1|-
TGCAGTGCTAGACCCCACACCGGGGAGCTGTTTTTT
CSARPHTGELFF
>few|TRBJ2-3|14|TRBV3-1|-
TGTGCCAGCAGCCACAGACCTAGCACAGATACGCAGTATTTT
CASSHRPSTDTQYF
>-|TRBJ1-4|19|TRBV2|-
TGTGCCAGCAGTGAAGCGCTGGGTTTGTGGCAGTCGACAAAAGGAAAACTGTTTTTT
CASSEALGLWQSTKGKLFF
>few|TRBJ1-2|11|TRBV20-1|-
TGCAGTGCTAGCGGGACCTATGGCTACACCTTC
CSASGTYGYTF
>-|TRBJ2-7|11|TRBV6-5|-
TGTGCCAGCAGTCAGTCCGACGAGCAGTACTTC
CASSQSDEQYF
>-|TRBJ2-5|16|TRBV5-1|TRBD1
TGCGCCAGCAGCTCGGGGACAGGCCCGTGGGGAGAGACCCAGTACTTC
CASSSGTGPWGETQYF
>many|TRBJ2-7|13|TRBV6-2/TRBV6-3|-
TGTGCCAGCAGTTACGGACATACCTACGAGCAGTACTTC
CASSYGHTYEQYF
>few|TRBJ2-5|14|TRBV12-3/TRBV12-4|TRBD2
TGTGCCAGCACCCCGACTAGCGGGCAAGAGACCCAGTACTTC
CASTPTSGQETQYF
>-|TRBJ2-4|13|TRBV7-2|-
TGTGCCAGCAGCTTAGCAATCAAAAACATTCAGTACTTC
CASSLAIKNIQYF
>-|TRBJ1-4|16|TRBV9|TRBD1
TGTGCCAGCAGCCCAGGACAGGGGCTTTCTACTGAAAAACTGTTTTTT
CASSPGQGLSTEKLFF
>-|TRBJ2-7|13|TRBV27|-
TGTGCCAGCAGTTTCGACAGGCTCTACGAGCAGTACTTC
CASSFDRLYEQYF
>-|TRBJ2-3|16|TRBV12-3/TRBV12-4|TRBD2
TGTGCCAGCAGTCCCTCGCTAGCGGCGAGCACAGATACGCAGTATTTT
CASSPSLAASTDTQYF